A selection of T cell receptor beta chains follows, all from one sample in a study of blood T cell repertoires in COVID-19. Measured with immunoSEQ multiplex PCR; TCRdb has only the in-frame clones, and not every one. The sample consists of about 200,000 clones, roughly 90% of them appearing once. The sequencing input was PBMCs or T cells enriched from blood (not recorded which). All receptors derive from a woman under 30 who had recovered from COVID-19. Both conserved end residues are part of each CDR3. The D gene is left open where the match is weak. The size entry is marked missing in some rows and otherwise reads once, few, many or a size class.

abundance | j_gene | v_gene | d_gene | CDR3nt | CDR3aa
- | TRBJ2-1 | TRBV6-4 | TRBD2 | TGTGCCAGCAGTGACTCCGGCGGGGGGGCCAATGAGCAGTTCTTC | CASSDSGGGANEQFF
once | TRBJ2-1 | TRBV7-9 | - | TGTGCCAGCAGAGATGAGGGTGAGCAGTTCTTC | CASRDEGEQFF
once | TRBJ1-2 | TRBV9 | - | TGTGCCAGCAGCGTAGGACCGCAGGGCCTTCCCCGGGGCTACACCTTC | CASSVGPQGLPRGYTF
few | TRBJ2-7 | TRBV11-2 | TRBD2 | TGTGCCAGCAGCTTAGGGACTAGCGGGATCTACGAGCAGTACTTC | CASSLGTSGIYEQYF
- | TRBJ1-3 | TRBV27 | - | TGTGCCAGCAGTTTCTCTGACTCTAGCTCTGGAAACACCATATATTTT | CASSFSDSSSGNTIYF
few | TRBJ2-7 | TRBV6-5 | TRBD1 | TGTGCCAGCAGTTTGGGACAGGCCTCCTACGAGCAGTACTTC | CASSLGQASYEQYF
- | TRBJ2-5 | TRBV6-1 | TRBD1 | TGTGCCAGCAGTGAGGGATACGCAGGGGGCCAAGAGACCCAGTACTTC | CASSEGYAGGQETQYF
few | TRBJ2-7 | TRBV6-1 | TRBD1 | TGTGCCAGCAGTGAAAAGGGTTGGGACAGCTCCTACGAGCAGTACTTC | CASSEKGWDSSYEQYF
- | TRBJ1-5 | TRBV19 | - | TGTGCCAGTAGTGGCGCCGGGTCAGGGAACCGTCAGCCCCAGCATTTT | CASSGAGSGNRQPQHF
- | TRBJ2-2 | TRBV5-1 | - | TGCGCCAGCAGCTTGATAGCCCATACCAACACCGGGGAGCTGTTTTTT | CASSLIAHTNTGELFF
- | TRBJ1-2 | TRBV11-2 | TRBD1 | TGTGCCAGCAGCCCTTTGACAGGGGTTAACTATGGCTACACCTTC | CASSPLTGVNYGYTF
- | TRBJ2-2 | TRBV19 | - | TGTGCCAGTAGTATCTCGAGGTACACCGGGGAGCTGTTTTTT | CASSISRYTGELFF
- | TRBJ2-7 | TRBV2 | TRBD1 | TGTGCCAGCAAAACCGGGACAGACTCCTACGAGCAGTACTTC | CASKTGTDSYEQYF
- | TRBJ2-3 | TRBV15 | - | TGTGCCACCAGCAGAGACTCACGGGATACGCAGTATTTT | CATSRDSRDTQYF
- | TRBJ2-3 | TRBV4-1 | - | TGCGCCAGCAGCCTCCCCTTAGATACGCAGTATTTT | CASSLPLDTQYF
- | TRBJ2-7 | TRBV24-1 | - | TGTGCCACCAGTGACCGGTACGAGCAGTACTTC | CATSDRYEQYF
- | TRBJ1-1 | TRBV6-5 | - | TGTGCCAGCAGTTACTCCCTAGGGGCGAACACTGAAGCTTTCTTT | CASSYSLGANTEAFF
- | TRBJ1-6 | TRBV5-1 | - | TGCGCCAGCAGCTTGGCCGGAGGACAGAGAAATTCACCCCTCCACTTT | CASSLAGGQRNSPLHF
- | TRBJ2-7 | TRBV7-9 | - | TGTGCCAGCAGCCAAACAGGGACGGACTACGAGCAGTACTTC | CASSQTGTDYEQYF
few | TRBJ2-7 | TRBV30 | TRBD2 | TGTGCCTGGAGTCCCGGGACTAGCGGGCCCCACTCCTACGAGCAGTACTTC | CAWSPGTSGPHSYEQYF
- | TRBJ2-5 | TRBV2 | TRBD2 | TGTGCCAGCAGTGAAGTTCCTAGCGGGGGCCGGACGAAAGAGACCCAGTACTTC | CASSEVPSGGRTKETQYF
- | TRBJ2-7 | TRBV11-2 | - | TGTGCCAGCAGCCAGGGGTCCTACGAGCAGTACTTC | CASSQGSYEQYF
- | TRBJ1-1 | TRBV7-9 | TRBD1 | TGTGCCAGCAGCCCCCGGCCCGCGGGCAGGGGGATGAACACTGAAGCTTTCTTT | CASSPRPAGRGMNTEAFF
- | TRBJ1-1 | TRBV3-1/TRBV3-2 | - | TGTGCCAGCAGCCCTCGGAACACTGAAGCTTTCTTT | CASSPRNTEAFF
- | TRBJ1-6 | TRBV5-5 | TRBD1 | TGTGCCAGCAGCGGAAACACAGGGGGTAATTCACCCCTCCACTTT | CASSGNTGGNSPLHF